The 30 T cell receptor beta chains presented below share a single source sample, sequenced in a study of Graves' ophthalmopathy and Graves' hyperthyroidism. Using RNA transcripts, the TCR beta CDR3 regions were amplified. HTBI primers were employed in first-round RT-PCR, then a second-round multiplex PCR followed. TCRdb processed the multiplex PCR reads anew with MiXCR; each CDR3 protein has one entry. The sample has some 48,000 distinct CDR3 sequences, 50% seen once; the top ten hold around 25%. Sequenced: peripheral blood. These receptors came from an adult man with Graves' ophthalmopathy.

About this clonotype itself: One end of the junction does not line up with germline, which may come from a read error. V is TRBV5-1 and J is TRBJ1-2; D is unclear. Germline CDR1 reads SGHRS; CDR2 reads YFSETQ. CDR3 length equals 15 residues. This CDR3 reads CANSLARRENYGYTF. The CDR3 coding sequence is TGCGCCAACAGCTTGGCGCGACGGGAGAACTATGGCTACACCTTC.

Only one count was recorded for this clonotype. Compared with germline, one end of the junction differs, possibly owing to a read error. The chain carries TRBV4-1 and TRBJ1-2; D not resolved. CDR3 length: 14 amino acids. The germline V gene has CDR1 MGHRA and CDR2 YSYEKL. CDR3 sequence: CASNQDRADYGYTF. CDR3 sequence (DNA): TGCGCCAGCAACCAAGATAGGGCCGATTATGGCTACACCTTC.

This clonotype was counted at least ten times. This chain uses TRBV5-6 with TRBJ1-1, with D hard to call. V shed 4 bases and J shed 3 bases, with 10 bases lying between them. The CDR3 is 13 amino acids. In germline, CDR1 is SGHDT, CDR2 YYEEEE. For the CDR3, the DNA is TGTGCCAGCAGCCCAGACTTATACACTGAAGCTTTCTTT. It yields the protein CASSPDLYTEAFF.

At least ten counts were recorded for this clonotype. CDR3: CSGSYLLAIKETQYF. The CDR3 DNA reads as TGCAGTGGTAGCTACTTACTAGCGATCAAAGAGACCCAGTACTTC. The J gene is TRBJ2-5, the V gene TRBV20-1; 7 nucleotides line up with TRBD2. The CDR3 runs 15 residues. V was clipped by 7 bases and J by 3 bases; unmatched bases: 14. Germline CDR1 is DFQATT and CDR2 is SNEGSKA (reference sequence).

Note on this clonotype: One end of the junction is discordant with germline, which a read error may explain. The J gene is TRBJ1-1, the V gene TRBV7-9, with D tentatively TRBD1 (5 bases). CDR1 SEHNR and CDR2 FQNEAQ come from the germline V gene (reference sequence). CDR3 length equals 17 residues. CDR3: CASSLKAGAGGVTGAFF. The CDR3 coding sequence is TGTGCTAGCAGCTTAAAGGCTGGGGCGGGGGGGGTCACTGGAGCTTTCTTT.

This chain joins TRBV9 and TRBJ2-3, with D unclear. This CDR3 contains 12 residues. Trimming took off 0 bases at V and 4 bases at J, with 3 bases between the two ends. Germline values: CDR1 SGDLS, CDR2 YYNGEE. As DNA, the CDR3 is TGTGCCAGCAGCGTAGAGGCAGATACGCAGTATTTT. Its translation: CASSVEADTQYF.

Concerning this clonotype: The DNA is left out, because the CDR3 cannot be placed on it with certainty; the CDR3 is given as TCRdb lists it. The gene calls are TRBV28 and TRBJ1-1. Per the germline V gene, CDR1 is MDHEN and CDR2 is SYDVKM. Ends included, the CDR3 has 18 residues. CDR3 region: CDSSFYICSARVNTEAFF.

The chain has TRBV20-1 and TRBJ1-5, with 7 bases fitting TRBD1. Germline assignment: CDR1 DFQATT and CDR2 SNEGSKA (reference sequence). V shed 5 bases, J shed 4 bases, and the junction held 8 bases outside the gene matches. CDR3 length equals 14 residues. Here the CDR3 reads CSAPRQGGNQPQHF. The CDR3, as DNA: TGCAGTGCTCCCCGACAGGGTGGAAATCAGCCCCAGCATTTT.

The chain couples TRBV15 to TRBJ1-6; 7 bases fit TRBD1. The germline gives CDR1 LNHNV, CDR2 YYDKDF (reference sequence). J was trimmed by 10 bases and V by 3 bases; bases with no gene match: 0. CDR3 size: 12 residues. The CDR3 here is CATSRTGSPLHF. The CDR3 nucleotides read TGTGCCACCAGCAGGACAGGGTCACCCCTCCACTTT. The whole variable domain, filled in from reference TRBV15 and TRBJ1-6, reads DAMVIQNPRYQVTQFGKPVTLSCSQTLNHNVMYWYQQKSSQAPKLLFHYYDKDFNNEADTPDNFQSRRPNTSFCFLDIRSPGLGDTAMYLCATSRTGSPLHFGNGTRLTVT.

This clonotype was picked up many times. This chain links TRBV13 with TRBJ2-5; TRBD2 matches 8 bases. V gave up 1 base and J gave up 2 bases; unmatched junction bases: 3. The CDR3 is 15 residues long. Germline values: CDR1 PRHDT, CDR2 FYEKMQ (reference sequence). CDR3 protein: CASSLAIAGQETQYF. CDR3 in DNA: TGTGCCAGCAGCTTAGCGATAGCGGGGCAAGAGACCCAGTACTTC.

This rearrangement joins TRBV20-1 to TRBJ1-4; 7 bases match TRBD1. Germline assignment: CDR1 DFQATT and CDR2 SNEGSKA (reference sequence). There are 13 residues in the CDR3. The trim removed 6 bases at V and 9 bases at J, leaving 10 bases unmatched. The CDR3 sequence: CSALYRDRKKLFF. The CDR3 bases are TGCAGTGCCCTATACCGGGACAGAAAAAAACTGTTTTTT.

This clonotype was picked up one time. The CDR3 is CASSVGKYSPLHF. CDR3 sequence (DNA): TGTGCCAGCAGCGTAGGAAAATATTCACCCCTCCACTTT. V is TRBV9 and J is TRBJ1-6; D remains unclear. This CDR3 spans 13 amino acids. Germline CDR1 is SGDLS and CDR2 is YYNGEE. The ends were cut back, 0 bases at V and 8 bases at J, with 6 bases in the middle.

This clonotype has more than one count but fewer than ten. This chain connects TRBV7-9 to TRBJ2-2; the D is unclear. Trimming took off 1 base at V and 2 bases at J, with 14 bases between the two ends. The germline gives CDR1 SEHNR, CDR2 FQNEAQ (reference sequence). This CDR3 is built from 17 residues. For the CDR3, the DNA is TGTGCCAGCAGCTTAGTGGCGCCAACTCCCAACACCGGGGAGCTGTTTTTT. Residues: CASSLVAPTPNTGELFF.

This clonotype was seen at least ten times. The J gene is TRBJ1-2, the V gene TRBV5-1; 8 nucleotides agree with TRBD1. V trimming: 4 bases; J trimming: 3 bases; junction bases outside the gene matches: 8. Germline V gene sequence: CDR1 SGHRS, CDR2 YFSETQ. The CDR3 loop spans 15 amino acids. CDR3 sequence: CASSPSGGFDYGYTF. The DNA of the CDR3 is TGCGCCAGCAGCCCCTCAGGGGGCTTCGACTATGGCTACACCTTC.

This clonotype was detected ten times or more. The V call is TRBV11-2, the J call TRBJ2-2; TRBD2 matches at 9 bases. With V trimmed by 2 bases and J by 3 bases, 4 bases remained unmatched. This CDR3 has 16 residues. Germline CDR1 reads SGHAT; CDR2 reads FQNNGV. For the CDR3, the DNA is TGTGCCAGCAGCTTACTAGCGGGGACCCACACCGGGGAGCTGTTTTTT. It translates to CASSLLAGTHTGELFF.

As to this clonotype: The germline gene is not matched at one end of the junction; a read error may be the cause. The CDR3 sequence: CSVEETGLVSYEQYF. In DNA, the CDR3 is TGCAGCGTGGAAGAGACAGGTCTCGTCTCCTACGAGCAGTACTTC. The chain uses TRBV29-1 and TRBJ2-7; TRBD1 might be the D (6 bases). This CDR3 comprises 15 residues. CDR1 is SQVTM, CDR2 ANQGSEA, per germline.

Written as DNA, the CDR3 is TGTGCCAGTAGTCCAACAGGGGGCTCGGATACGCAGTATTTT. Translation gives CASSPTGGSDTQYF. This chain joins TRBV19 and TRBJ2-3; 9 bases fit TRBD1. The V gene end was trimmed by 5 bases and the J gene end by 6 bases; junction bases not matched to a gene: 6. There are 14 residues in the CDR3. Germline-derived CDR1 and CDR2 are LNHDA and SQIVND (reference sequence).

This clonotype is termed medium-sized. The chain couples TRBV20-1 to TRBJ2-5; D not certain. CDR1 is DFQATT and CDR2 is SNEGSKA in the germline V gene (reference sequence). CDR3 length: 11 residues. The CDR3, as DNA: TGCAGCGCCCAGTACCAAGAGACCCAGTACTTC. Its translation is CSAQYQETQYF.

This chain uses TRBV20-1 with TRBJ2-5; weak D call: TRBD1 (6 bases). Germline CDR1 and CDR2: DFQATT and SNEGSKA (reference sequence). The CDR3 spans 13 residues. V dropped 4 bases and J dropped 5 bases, with 14 bases sitting between them. The CDR3 region has the DNA TGCAGTGCTAACGGGGTTACAGGGGAGACCCAGTACTTC. It yields the protein CSANGVTGETQYF.

This clonotype was counted ten times or more. The chain joins TRBV27 to TRBJ2-2; D uncertain. The V gene lost 4 bases and the J gene lost 6 bases, with 9 bases spanning the gap. This CDR3 has 13 amino acids. Germline values: CDR1 MNHEY, CDR2 SMNVEV (reference sequence). The CDR3 coding sequence is TGTGCCAGCAGTTCGACGCTCCCCGGGGAGCTGTTTTTT. It yields the protein CASSSTLPGELFF.

This rearrangement joins TRBV20-1 to TRBJ2-7, with TRBD2 matching 9 bases. The junction had 5 bases not matched to a gene; V was cut back by 0 bases and J by 5 bases. This CDR3 is built from 14 residues. Germline assignment: CDR1 DFQATT and CDR2 SNEGSKA (reference sequence). CDR3 sequence reads: CSARDSGRGHEQYF. The CDR3 DNA follows: TGCAGTGCTAGAGATAGCGGGAGAGGCCACGAGCAGTACTTC.

This clonotype was counted ten times or more. The rearrangement links TRBV28 to TRBJ1-1; D is uncertain. The CDR3 is made up of 13 amino acids. Germline values: CDR1 MDHEN, CDR2 SYDVKM. The V end was cut by 7 bases, the J end by 1 base, with 10 bases between. CDR3 in amino acids: CASITERNTEAFF. The DNA for the CDR3 is TGTGCCAGCATCACGGAGAGGAACACTGAAGCTTTCTTT.

This clonotype was detected many times. This sequence joins TRBV19 and TRBJ2-3; D possibly matches TRBD1 or TRBD2 (6 bases each). The CDR3 is 15 amino acids. The germline V and J ends were trimmed by 10 bases and 0 bases, with 17 bases remaining between them. Germline-derived CDR1 and CDR2 are LNHDA and SQIVND (reference sequence). This CDR3 reads CATREGGLSTDTQYF. Written as DNA, the CDR3 is TGTGCCACTCGAGAGGGGGGCCTAAGCACAGATACGCAGTATTTT.

In this sample, this clonotype is medium-sized. This chain connects TRBV2 to TRBJ1-6, with unresolved D. CDR1 is SNHLY and CDR2 is FYNNEI in the germline V gene. The CDR3 sequence is 16 residues long. V gave up 4 bases and J gave up 6 bases, with 16 bases separating them. This CDR3 reads CASSVEAYSFNSPLHF. The DNA of the CDR3 is TGTGCCAGCAGTGTAGAAGCGTACAGTTTTAATTCACCCCTCCACTTT. The entire variable domain, with the rest obtained from reference TRBV2 and TRBJ1-6, is as follows: EPEVTQTPSHQVTQMGQEVILRCVPISNHLYFYWYRQILGQKVEFLVSFYNNEISEKSEIFDDQFSVERPDGSNFTLKIRSTKLEDSAMYFCASSVEAYSFNSPLHFGNGTRLTVT.

As regards this clonotype: One end of the junction does not line up with germline, which may come from a read error. The genes are TRBV6-5 and TRBJ1-6; 9 bases are a match to TRBD1. CDR1 is MNHEY, CDR2 SVGAGI, per germline. This CDR3 region has 13 residues. The CDR3 DNA reads TGTGCCACACACAGGGGGCGTAATTCACCCCTTCACTTT. It encodes CATHRGRNSPLHF.

The sample holds many counts of this clonotype. V is TRBV2 and J is TRBJ2-3, with 8 nucleotides matching TRBD1. Germline CDR1 SNHLY, CDR2 FYNNEI. This CDR3 is 15 amino acids long. Trimming took 5 bases from V and 1 from J; bases not matched to a gene: 5. CDR3 DNA sequence: TGTGCCAGCAGTCAGGGGGCAAGTGGCACAGATACGCAGTATTTT. As protein: CASSQGASGTDTQYF.

This clonotype was observed many times. In DNA, the CDR3 is TGTGCCAGCAGCTTGGTCGGGGGACGGGCTAATGAAAAACTGTTTTTT. It codes for CASSLVGGRANEKLFF. The gene calls are TRBV5-8 and TRBJ1-4; a possible D gene is TRBD1 (5 bases). Deletions cut 0 bases from V and 3 bases from J, with 12 bases between. Germline V gives CDR1 SGHTS, CDR2 YDEGEE. The CDR3 is 16 residues long.

To note about this clonotype: Just one base apart from a much larger clone, this may be a read error. The rearrangement joins TRBV5-4 to TRBJ2-7, with D perhaps TRBD2 (5 bases). The CDR3 is 13 residues long. From germline, CDR1 is SGHNT and CDR2 YYREEE (reference sequence). CDR3 DNA sequence: TGTGTCAGCAGCTTGGGAGAGGGCGTCGAGCAGTACTTC. Translated, it gives CVSSLGEGVEQYF.

This clonotype was found once. This sequence joins TRBV25-1 and TRBJ2-7; 10 positions match TRBD2. The V segment lost 4 bases and the J segment 8 bases; nucleotides outside the gene matches: 5. CDR3 length: 13 residues. Germline V CDR1 and CDR2: MGHDK, SYGVNS. The CDR3 sequence is CASSVLAGYKQYF. CDR3 nucleotides: TGTGCCAGCAGTGTACTAGCGGGATACAAGCAGTACTTC.

The J gene is TRBJ2-7, the V gene TRBV4-3, with 10 bases that match TRBD1. V trimming: 1 base; J trimming: 9 bases; junction bases outside the gene matches: 9. CDR3 length: 15 amino acids. Germline values: CDR1 LGHNA, CDR2 YSLEER. The CDR3 DNA reads TGCGCCAGCAGCCAAGTACAGACAGGGGGCGGCCGGCAGTACTTC. As protein: CASSQVQTGGGRQYF.